The following is a T cell receptor beta chain sequence with its context. Germline is not matched at one junction end, which may reflect a read error. The CDR3 has 13 amino acids. CDR1 is SGHDT, CDR2 YYEEEE, per germline. The data originate from a study of blood T cell repertoires in COVID-19. The method was immunoSEQ multiplex PCR; TCRdb's version includes in-frame clones alone and lacks a portion of them. The sample gives about 190,000 clones, roughly 84% of which show up once; 3.2% is in the top ten. Across 24 US areas, participants ranged in age from 18 to 89 years. This TCR came from a young woman who had recovered from COVID-19. The rearrangement links TRBV5-6 to TRBJ2-4; 12 nucleotides match TRBD1. Sequencing was done on a sample of PBMCs or T cells enriched from blood (not recorded which). CDR3 sequence (DNA): TGTGCCAGCAGCGTAGGGACAGGGGGCACGACGGGCTTC. It is translated as CASSVGTGGTTGF.